The 6 T cell receptor beta chains reported below all come from one sample, sequenced in a study of identical twins. TCRdb independently ran MiXCR on the 5' RACE reads; one entry per CDR3 protein. The profile shows under 450,000 distinct CDR3 sequences, about 18% of them singletons. Input material: naive T cells sorted from blood. The receptors derive from a man in his fifties or sixties in good health.

The rearrangement joins TRBV20-1 to TRBJ2-5, with a possible D match to TRBD2 (5 bases). With 1 base removed from V and 5 bases from J, the gap between germline ends came to 11 bases. CDR1 is DFQATT and CDR2 is SNEGSKA in the germline V gene (reference sequence). The CDR3 covers 13 residues. The CDR3 nucleotides read TGCAGTGCTAGAGTCGAGGGTCCGGAGACCCAGTACTTC. This codes for CSARVEGPETQYF.

This clonotype was seen many times. Germline is not matched at one junction end, which may reflect a read error. This chain uses TRBV27 with TRBJ1-2; no reliable D call. This CDR3 is 12 amino acids long. CDR1 is MNHEY, CDR2 SMNVEV, per germline (reference sequence). CDR3 amino acids: CASSSPPLGYTF. CDR3 sequence (DNA): TGTGCCAGCAGTTCTCCCCCGCTCGGCTATACCTTC.

This clonotype was seen a handful of times. The rearrangement uses TRBV11-2 and TRBJ2-1, with 11 bases aligning to TRBD2. The CDR3 sequence is 17 residues long. Trimming at V came to 5 bases and at J to 6 bases, leaving 12 bases not matched to a gene. Germline V gene data show CDR1 as SGHAT and CDR2 as FQNNGV. CDR3 in DNA: TGTGCCAGCAGCCTAACTAGCGGGAGTTTCCTGCGCAATGAGCAGTTCTTC. Its protein is CASSLTSGSFLRNEQFF.

This clonotype has a handful of counts. CDR3 loop: CASSQDHFSYNEQFF. The CDR3 coding sequence is TGCGCCAGCAGCCAAGATCATTTTAGCTACAATGAGCAGTTCTTC. This rearrangement joins TRBV4-3 to TRBJ2-1, with no clear D. Trimming stripped 0 bases from V and 3 bases from J, with 9 bases between. CDR3 length: 15 residues. The germline V gene has CDR1 LGHNA and CDR2 YSLEER.

The chain carries TRBV5-1 and TRBJ2-3, with TRBD2 as a possible D gene (6 bases). The CDR3 totals 14 residues. Per germline, CDR1 SGHRS and CDR2 YFSETQ. Trimming cost V 7 bases and J 2 bases, with 14 bases left between them. CDR3 sequence: CASGRGGTTDTQYF. The CDR3 bases are TGCGCCAGCGGGAGAGGCGGGACCACAGATACGCAGTATTTT.

The rearrangement joins TRBV6-2 or TRBV6-3 to TRBJ2-1, with D unresolved. V was cut by 7 bases and J by 0 bases, with 16 bases left in between. The CDR3 has 16 residues. The germline V gene encodes CDR1 MNHEY and CDR2 SVGEGT. In DNA, the CDR3 is TGTGCCAGCACTAAGCCGTACCCCAGCTCCTACAATGAGCAGTTCTTC. As protein: CASTKPYPSSYNEQFF.